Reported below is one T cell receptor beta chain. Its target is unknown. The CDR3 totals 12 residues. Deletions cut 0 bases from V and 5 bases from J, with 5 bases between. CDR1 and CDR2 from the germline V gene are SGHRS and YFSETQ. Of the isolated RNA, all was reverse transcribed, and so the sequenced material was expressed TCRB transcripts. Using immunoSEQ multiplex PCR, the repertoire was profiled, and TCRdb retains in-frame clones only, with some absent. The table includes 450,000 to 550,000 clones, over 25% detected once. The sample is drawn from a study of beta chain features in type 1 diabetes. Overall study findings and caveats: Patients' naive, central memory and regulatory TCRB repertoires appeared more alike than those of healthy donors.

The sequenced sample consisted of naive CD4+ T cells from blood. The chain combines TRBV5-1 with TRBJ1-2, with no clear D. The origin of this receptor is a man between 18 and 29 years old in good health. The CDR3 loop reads CASSLVGYGYTF. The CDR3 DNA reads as TGCGCCAGCAGCTTGGTAGGGTATGGCTACACCTTC.